This T cell receptor (beta chain) was identified during a study of human T cells and chemical hapten exposure. For the study at large: Slight differences in pooled library volume were the main source of varying TCR yields across samples.

V was shortened by 0 bases and J by 5 bases, with 10 bases between the two germline ends. The CDR3 has 14 amino acids. Germline values: CDR1 SEHNR, CDR2 FQNEAQ (reference sequence). As the library was built, unique molecular identifiers were attached to individual cDNA molecules. Methods used by the authors: Per-sample TCR counts ranged from 23,224 to 690,600, median 95,638. TCRdb re-derived calls from the RACE reads in MiXCR, one entry per CDR3 protein. TCRdb, rather than the study authors, made the V and J calls. Seen here are about 120,000 distinct CDR3 sequences, 12% observed once, and the top ten hold just over 1.4%. The time point: patch test 1, 2 weeks after DPC sensitization. This sample's treatment: therapeutic diphenylcyclopropenone sensitization with weekly scalp DPC. Total RNA extraction was carried out from unfractionated whole blood.

The sample was whole blood, taken in connection with sensitization to the hapten diphenylcyclopropenone (DPC). The TCR sequence derives from a woman aged 50 to 60 with alopecia areata. Some clones in this sample may be carry-over from other donors' samples. J is TRBJ1-1 and V is TRBV7-9, with D perhaps matching TRBD1 (5 bases). The CDR3 sequence is CASSLAGAKTEAFF. CDR3 nucleotide sequence: TGTGCCAGCAGCTTAGCAGGGGCGAAGACTGAAGCTTTCTTT.